This T cell receptor (beta chain) stems from a study of blood T cell repertoires in COVID-19. Study-wide background: From the United States, Italy and Spain came samples of acute and convalescent COVID-19. T cells, B-cell-depleted T cells, or PBMCs supplied cDNA or gDNA.

As handled by the study authors: Cell counts per sample came from amplifying reference gene primers. Some clones are missing from TCRdb's copy, which holds only in-frame ones; the method was immunoSEQ multiplex PCR. That table is the source of V, J and clone size, and D and trimming were worked out from the DNA. This sample has 130,000 or so clones, with over 70% found just once. With V trimmed by 6 bases and J by 1 base, 5 bases remained unmatched. The V gene's germline CDR1 is SGHRS and CDR2 YFSETQ. This CDR3 region has 14 residues. The rearrangement joins TRBV5-1 to TRBJ1-1; 8 nucleotides match TRBD1. Input material: peripheral blood. This clonotype was obtained from a man older than 75 with active or convalescent COVID-19. This CDR3 reads CASTPTGANTEAFF. As DNA, the CDR3 is TGCGCCAGCACCCCGACAGGGGCGAACACTGAAGCTTTCTTT.